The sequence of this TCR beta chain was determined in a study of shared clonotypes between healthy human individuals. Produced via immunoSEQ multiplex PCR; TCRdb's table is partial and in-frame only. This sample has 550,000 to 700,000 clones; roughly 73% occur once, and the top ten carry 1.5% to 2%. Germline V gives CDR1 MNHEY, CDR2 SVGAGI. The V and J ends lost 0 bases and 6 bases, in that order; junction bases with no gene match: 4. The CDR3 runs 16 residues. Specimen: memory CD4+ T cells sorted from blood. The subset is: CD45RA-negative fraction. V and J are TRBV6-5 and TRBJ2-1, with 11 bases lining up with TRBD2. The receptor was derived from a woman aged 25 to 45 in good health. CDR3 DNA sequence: TGTGCCAGCAGTTACTCCTCTAGCGGGAGGACCAATGAGCAGTTCTTC. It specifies CASSYSSSGRTNEQFF.